Described below is a single T cell receptor beta chain sequence and its context. This sample is part of a study of blood T cell repertoires in COVID-19. Study in general: Whether acute or convalescent, the COVID-19 samples came from the United States, Italy and Spain.

This CDR3 is built from 17 residues. Germline CDR1 and CDR2: KGHDR and SFDVKD. V lost 3 bases and J 1 base, leaving 15 bases between the germline ends. In the original workflow: For nucleated cells, counts were estimated from reference gene primer amplification. The method was immunoSEQ multiplex PCR; TCRdb's version includes in-frame clones alone and lacks a portion of them. V, J and clone size reflect that table, while D and trimming were determined from the DNA. The sample has 350,000 to 450,000 clones, approximately 90% seen once. Recruitment covered 20 to 25 US areas and drew participants whose ages spanned roughly 18 to 89 years.

This TCR was sampled from a woman between 40 and 50 years old who had been exposed to COVID-19. The J gene is TRBJ1-3, the V gene TRBV24-1; no clear D gene. Sequences were obtained from PBMCs or T cells enriched from blood (not recorded which). The CDR3 nucleotides read TGTGCCACCAGTGATCCCTTTTCCGGGGAGTCTGGAAACACCATATATTTT. This sequence encodes CATSDPFSGESGNTIYF.